This TCR beta chain was observed in a study of control samples from healthy donors and cancer patients. Germline values: CDR1 SGHRS, CDR2 YFSETQ. Trimming took 0 bases from V and 9 from J, leaving 15 bases between them. CDR3 length: 15 amino acids. Profiling relied on immunoSEQ multiplex PCR, and the TCRdb table lists in-frame clones only, not all of them. The profile shows approximately 160,000 clones, about 93% of them singletons. Input material: blood. This sequence was found in a woman aged 30 to 39 in good health. J is TRBJ2-2 and V is TRBV5-1; D is possibly TRBD1 or TRBD2 (6 bases each). The CDR3 DNA sequence: TGCGCCAGCAGCTTGGCCGGAGGGGGAGCGAGGGAGCTGTTTTTT. This gives the protein CASSLAGGGARELFF.